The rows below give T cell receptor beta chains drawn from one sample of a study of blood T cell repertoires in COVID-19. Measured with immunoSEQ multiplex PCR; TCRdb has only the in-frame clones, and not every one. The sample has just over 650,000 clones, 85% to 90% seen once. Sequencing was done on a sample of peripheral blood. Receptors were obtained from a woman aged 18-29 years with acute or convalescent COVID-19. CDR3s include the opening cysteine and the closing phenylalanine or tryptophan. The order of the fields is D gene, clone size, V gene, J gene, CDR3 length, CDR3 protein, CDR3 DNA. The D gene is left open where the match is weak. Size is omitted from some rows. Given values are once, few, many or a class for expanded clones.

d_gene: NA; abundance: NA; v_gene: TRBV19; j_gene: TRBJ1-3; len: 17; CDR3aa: CASSPRHPRSSGNTIYF; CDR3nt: TGTGCCAGTAGTCCCCGACATCCTCGTAGCTCTGGAAACACCATATATTTT
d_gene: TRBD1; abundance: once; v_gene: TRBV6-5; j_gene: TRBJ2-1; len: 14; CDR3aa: CASRRQGVVNEQFF; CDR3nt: TGTGCCAGCAGGCGACAGGGAGTTGTCAATGAGCAGTTCTTC
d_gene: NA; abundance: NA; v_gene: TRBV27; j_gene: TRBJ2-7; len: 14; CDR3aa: CASSTGDTSYEQYF; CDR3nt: TGTGCCAGCAGTACCGGGGACACGTCCTACGAGCAGTACTTC
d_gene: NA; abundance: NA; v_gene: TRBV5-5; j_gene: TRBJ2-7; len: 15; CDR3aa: CASSFEGWQAYEQYF; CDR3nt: TGTGCCAGCAGCTTTGAAGGCTGGCAGGCCTACGAGCAGTACTTC
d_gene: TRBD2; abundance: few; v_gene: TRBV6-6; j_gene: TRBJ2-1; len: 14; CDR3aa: CASSDGTSGLHQFF; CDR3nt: TGTGCCAGCAGTGACGGGACTAGCGGGCTACATCAGTTCTTC
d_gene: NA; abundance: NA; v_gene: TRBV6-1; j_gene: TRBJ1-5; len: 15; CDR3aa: CASSDRGYSNQPQHF; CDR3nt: TGTGCCAGCAGTGACAGGGGATATAGCAATCAGCCCCAGCATTTT
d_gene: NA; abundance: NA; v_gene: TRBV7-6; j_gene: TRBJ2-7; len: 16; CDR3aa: CASSLAGSGPTYEQYF; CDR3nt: TGTGCCAGCAGCTTAGCGGGGAGCGGGCCAACCTACGAGCAGTACTTC
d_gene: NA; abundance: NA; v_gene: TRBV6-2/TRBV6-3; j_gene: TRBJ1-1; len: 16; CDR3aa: CASSYTPGHTNTEAFF; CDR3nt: TGTGCCAGCAGTTACACGCCGGGACATACGAACACTGAAGCTTTCTTT
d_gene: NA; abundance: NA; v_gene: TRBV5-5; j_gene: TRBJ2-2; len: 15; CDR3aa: CASSLADTGTGELFF; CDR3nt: TGTGCCAGCAGCTTGGCTGATACAGGGACCGGGGAGCTGTTTTTT
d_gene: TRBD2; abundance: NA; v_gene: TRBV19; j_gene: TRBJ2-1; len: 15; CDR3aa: CASSLGGGFVSEQFF; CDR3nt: TGTGCCAGTAGTTTGGGCGGGGGGTTTGTGAGTGAGCAGTTCTTC
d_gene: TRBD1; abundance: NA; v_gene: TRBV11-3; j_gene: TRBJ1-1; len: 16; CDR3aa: CASRESTGSTNTEAFF; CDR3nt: TGTGCCAGCAGAGAGTCGACAGGGTCGACGAACACTGAAGCTTTCTTT
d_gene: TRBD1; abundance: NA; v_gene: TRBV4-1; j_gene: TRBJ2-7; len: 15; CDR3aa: CASSQESWTGDEQYF; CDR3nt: TGCGCCAGCAGCCAAGAATCGTGGACAGGGGACGAGCAGTACTTC
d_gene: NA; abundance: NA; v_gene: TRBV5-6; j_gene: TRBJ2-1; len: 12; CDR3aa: CASSLGLEEQFF; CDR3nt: TGTGCCAGCAGCTTGGGGTTGGAGGAGCAGTTCTTC
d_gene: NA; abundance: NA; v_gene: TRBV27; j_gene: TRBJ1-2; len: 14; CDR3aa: CASSREPYWGGYTF; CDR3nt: TGTGCCAGCAGCCGGGAGCCGTATTGGGGTGGCTACACCTTC
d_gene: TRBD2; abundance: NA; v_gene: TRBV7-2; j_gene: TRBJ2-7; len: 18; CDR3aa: CASSSPGLAGGWAPEQYF; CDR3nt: TGTGCCAGCAGCAGTCCGGGACTAGCGGGGGGGTGGGCCCCAGAGCAGTACTTC
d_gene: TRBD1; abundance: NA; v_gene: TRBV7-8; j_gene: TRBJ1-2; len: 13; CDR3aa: CASSPDRNYGYTF; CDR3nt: TGTGCCAGCAGCCCGGACAGGAACTATGGCTACACCTTC
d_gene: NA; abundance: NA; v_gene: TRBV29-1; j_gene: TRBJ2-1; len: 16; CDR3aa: CSVPTRGGRKYNEQFF; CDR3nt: TGCAGCGTTCCCACTAGGGGGGGGCGTAAGTACAATGAGCAGTTCTTC
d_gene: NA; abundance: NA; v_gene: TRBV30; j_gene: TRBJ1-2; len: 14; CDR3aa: CAWSVRVWGDGYTF; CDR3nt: TGTGCCTGGAGTGTACGGGTCTGGGGGGATGGCTACACCTTC
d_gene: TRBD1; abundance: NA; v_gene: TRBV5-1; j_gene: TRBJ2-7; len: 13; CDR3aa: CASSGTGSYEQYF; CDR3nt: TGCGCCAGCAGCGGGACAGGATCCTACGAGCAGTACTTC
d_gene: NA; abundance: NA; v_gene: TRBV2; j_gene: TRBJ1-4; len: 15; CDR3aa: CASILGGATNEKLFF; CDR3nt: TGTGCCAGCATCCTCGGGGGTGCAACTAATGAAAAACTGTTTTTT
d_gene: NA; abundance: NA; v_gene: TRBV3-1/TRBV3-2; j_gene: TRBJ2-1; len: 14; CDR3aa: CASSLRGAYNEQFF; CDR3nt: TGTGCCAGCAGCCTCAGGGGGGCTTACAATGAGCAGTTCTTC
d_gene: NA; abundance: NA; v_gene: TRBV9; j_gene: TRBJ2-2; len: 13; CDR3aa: CASSSGDTGELFF; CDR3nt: TGTGCCAGCAGCTCAGGTGACACCGGGGAGCTGTTTTTT
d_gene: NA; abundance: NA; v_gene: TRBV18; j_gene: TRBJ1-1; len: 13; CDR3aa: CASSSSKDTEAFF; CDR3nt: TGTGCCAGCTCATCTAGTAAGGACACTGAAGCTTTCTTT
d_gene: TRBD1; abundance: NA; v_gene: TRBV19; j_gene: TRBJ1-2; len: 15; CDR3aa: CASSRTGLFNYGYTF; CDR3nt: TGTGCCAGTAGTCGGACAGGCCTATTTAACTATGGCTACACCTTC
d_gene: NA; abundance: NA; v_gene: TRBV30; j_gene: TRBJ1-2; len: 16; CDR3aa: CAWRGDRSLEPYGYTF; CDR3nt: TGTGCCTGGAGAGGCGACAGGTCCCTTGAGCCTTATGGCTACACCTTC
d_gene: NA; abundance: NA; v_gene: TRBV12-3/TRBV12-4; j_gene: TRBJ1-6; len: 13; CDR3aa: CASSLINNSPLHF; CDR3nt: TGTGCCAGCAGTTTAATTAATAATTCACCCCTCCACTTT
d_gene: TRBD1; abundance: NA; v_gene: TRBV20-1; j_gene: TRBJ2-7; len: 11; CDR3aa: CSARTGTEQYF; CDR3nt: TGCAGTGCTCGGACAGGGACCGAGCAGTACTTC
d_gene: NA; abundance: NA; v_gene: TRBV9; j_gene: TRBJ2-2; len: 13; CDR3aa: CASKEQGTGELFF; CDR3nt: TGTGCCAGCAAGGAACAGGGAACCGGGGAGCTGTTTTTT
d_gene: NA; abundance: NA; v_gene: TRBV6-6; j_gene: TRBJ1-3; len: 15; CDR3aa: CASSHPEETGNTIYF; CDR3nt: TGTGCCAGCAGTCACCCCGAAGAGACTGGAAACACCATATATTTT
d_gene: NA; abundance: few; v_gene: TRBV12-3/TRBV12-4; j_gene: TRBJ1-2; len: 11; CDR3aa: CASSLSGEFTF; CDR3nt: TGTGCCAGCAGTTTATCTGGAGAGTTCACCTTC
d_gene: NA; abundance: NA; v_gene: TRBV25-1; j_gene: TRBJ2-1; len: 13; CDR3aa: CASSERAGDQQFF; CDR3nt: TGTGCCAGCAGTGAGAGGGCAGGCGACCAGCAGTTCTTC
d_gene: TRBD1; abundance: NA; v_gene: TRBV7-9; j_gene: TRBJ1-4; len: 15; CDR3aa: CASSSRTGINEKLFF; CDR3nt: TGTGCCAGCAGCTCACGGACAGGCATTAATGAAAAACTGTTTTTT
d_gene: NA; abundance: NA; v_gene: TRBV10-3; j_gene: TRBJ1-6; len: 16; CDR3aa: CAISGGGGGAGSPLHF; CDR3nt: TGTGCCATCAGTGGAGGAGGGGGGGGTGCGGGTTCACCCCTCCACTTT
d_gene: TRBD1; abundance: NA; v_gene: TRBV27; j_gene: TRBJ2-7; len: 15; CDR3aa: CASSFSRSTGDEQYF; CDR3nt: TGTGCCAGCAGTTTCTCCAGGTCGACAGGGGACGAGCAGTACTTC
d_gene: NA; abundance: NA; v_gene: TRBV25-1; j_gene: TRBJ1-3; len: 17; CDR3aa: CASSDPGPGLSGNTIYF; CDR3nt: TGTGCCAGCAGTGATCCCGGACCGGGACTCTCTGGAAACACCATATATTTT
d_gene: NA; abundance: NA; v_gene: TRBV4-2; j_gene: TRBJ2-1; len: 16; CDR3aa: CASSRSRDNRYNEQFF; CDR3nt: TGTGCCAGCAGCCGTTCCAGGGATAACAGGTACAATGAGCAGTTCTTC
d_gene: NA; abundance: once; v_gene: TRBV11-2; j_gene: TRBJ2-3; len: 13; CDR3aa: CASSLEIGDTQYF; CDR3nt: TGTGCCAGCAGCTTAGAGATCGGAGATACGCAGTATTTT
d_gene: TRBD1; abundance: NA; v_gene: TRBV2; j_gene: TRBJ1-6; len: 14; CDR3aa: CASRGTGNNSPLHF; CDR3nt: TGTGCCAGCAGAGGGACAGGGAACAATTCACCCCTCCACTTT